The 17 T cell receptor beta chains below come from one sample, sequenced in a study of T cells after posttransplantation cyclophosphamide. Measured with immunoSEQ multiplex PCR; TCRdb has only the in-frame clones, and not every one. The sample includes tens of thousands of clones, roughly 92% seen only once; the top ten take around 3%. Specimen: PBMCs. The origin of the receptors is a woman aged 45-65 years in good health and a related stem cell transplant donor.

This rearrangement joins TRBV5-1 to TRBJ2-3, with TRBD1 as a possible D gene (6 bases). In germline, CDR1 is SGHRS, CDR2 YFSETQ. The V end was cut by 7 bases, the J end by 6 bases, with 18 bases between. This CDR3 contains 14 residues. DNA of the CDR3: TGCGCCAGCGGGGACCGAGGGGGAGATGATACGCAGTATTTT. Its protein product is CASGDRGGDDTQYF.

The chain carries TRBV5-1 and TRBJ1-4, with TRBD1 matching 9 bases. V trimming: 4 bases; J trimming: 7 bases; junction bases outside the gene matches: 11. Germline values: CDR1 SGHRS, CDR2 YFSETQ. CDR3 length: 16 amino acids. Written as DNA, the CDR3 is TGCGCCAGCAGCCCCGGAGCACAGGGGGCAGGTGAAAAACTGTTTTTT. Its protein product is CASSPGAQGAGEKLFF. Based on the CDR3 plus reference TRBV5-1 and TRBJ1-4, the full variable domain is KAGVTQTPRYLIKTRGQQVTLSCSPISGHRSVSWYQQTPGQGLQFLFEYFSETQRNKGNFPGRFSGRQFSNSRSEMNVSTLELGDSALYLCASSPGAQGAGEKLFFGSGTQLSVL.

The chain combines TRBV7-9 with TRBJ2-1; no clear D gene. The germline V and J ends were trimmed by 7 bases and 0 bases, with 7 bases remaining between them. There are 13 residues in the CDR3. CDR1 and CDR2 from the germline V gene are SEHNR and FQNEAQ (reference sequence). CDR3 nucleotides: TGTGCCAGCATGAGAGTCTCCTACAATGAGCAGTTCTTC. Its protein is CASMRVSYNEQFF. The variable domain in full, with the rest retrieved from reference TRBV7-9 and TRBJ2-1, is DTGVSQNPRHKITKRGQNVTFRCDPISEHNRLYWYRQTLGQGPEFLTYFQNEAQLEKSRLLSDRFSAERPKGSFSTLEIQRTEQGDSAMYLCASMRVSYNEQFFGPGTRLTVL.

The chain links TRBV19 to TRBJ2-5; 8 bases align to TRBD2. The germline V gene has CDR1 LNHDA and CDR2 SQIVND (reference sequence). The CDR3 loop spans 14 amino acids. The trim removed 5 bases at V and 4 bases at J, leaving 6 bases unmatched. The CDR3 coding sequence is TGTGCCAGTAGTCCAGCGGGGGTAGGAGAGACCCAGTACTTC. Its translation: CASSPAGVGETQYF. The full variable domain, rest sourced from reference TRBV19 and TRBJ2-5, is DGGITQSPKYLFRKEGQNVTLSCEQNLNHDAMYWYRQDPGQGLRLIYYSQIVNDFQKGDIAEGYSVSREKKESFPLTVTSAQKNPTAFYLCASSPAGVGETQYFGPGTRLLVL.

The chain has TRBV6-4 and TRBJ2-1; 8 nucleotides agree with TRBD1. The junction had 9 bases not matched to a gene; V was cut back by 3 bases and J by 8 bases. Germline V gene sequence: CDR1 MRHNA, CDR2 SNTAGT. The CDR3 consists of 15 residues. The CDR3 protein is CASSEGQGAFDEQFF. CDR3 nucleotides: TGTGCCAGCAGTGAAGGGCAGGGGGCATTCGATGAGCAGTTCTTC.

The CDR3 DNA sequence: TGTGCCAGCAGCTTCCTAACCAGCGGGGGAAACACAGATACGCAGTATTTT. The encoded protein is CASSFLTSGGNTDTQYF. This chain uses TRBV5-6 with TRBJ2-3; 8 bases align to TRBD2. The CDR3 contains 17 residues. V was pared by 2 bases and J by 2 bases, with 10 bases of the junction left unmatched. Germline loops: CDR1 SGHDT, CDR2 YYEEEE.

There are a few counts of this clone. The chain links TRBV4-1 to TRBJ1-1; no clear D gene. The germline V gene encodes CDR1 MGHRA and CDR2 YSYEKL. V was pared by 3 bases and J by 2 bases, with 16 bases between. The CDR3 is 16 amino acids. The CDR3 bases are TGCGCCAGCAGCCACAGACTTCGTGGATTCAACACTGAAGCTTTCTTT. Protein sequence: CASSHRLRGFNTEAFF.

CDR3: CASSYGTAGNTIYF. The CDR3 region has the DNA TGTGCCAGCAGCTACGGGACAGCGGGAAACACCATATATTTT. The chain carries TRBV11-2 and TRBJ1-3, with 7 bases that match TRBD1. The V gene end was trimmed by 4 bases and the J gene end by 4 bases; junction bases not matched to a gene: 4. This CDR3 is 14 amino acids long. Germline V lookup: CDR1 SGHAT, CDR2 FQNNGV.

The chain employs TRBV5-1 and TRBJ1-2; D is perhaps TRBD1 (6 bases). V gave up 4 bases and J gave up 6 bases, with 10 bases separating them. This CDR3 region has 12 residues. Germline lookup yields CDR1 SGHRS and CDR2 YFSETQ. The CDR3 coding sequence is TGCGCCAGCAGCCTAGGACAGAATGGCTACACCTTC. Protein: CASSLGQNGYTF.

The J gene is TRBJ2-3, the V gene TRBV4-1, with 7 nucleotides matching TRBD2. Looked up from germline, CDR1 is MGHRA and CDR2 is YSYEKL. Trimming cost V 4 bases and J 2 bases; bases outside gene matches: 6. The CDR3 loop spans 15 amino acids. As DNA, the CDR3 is TGCGCCAGCAGCCGGGTAGCGGGTATCACAGATACGCAGTATTTT. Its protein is CASSRVAGITDTQYF.

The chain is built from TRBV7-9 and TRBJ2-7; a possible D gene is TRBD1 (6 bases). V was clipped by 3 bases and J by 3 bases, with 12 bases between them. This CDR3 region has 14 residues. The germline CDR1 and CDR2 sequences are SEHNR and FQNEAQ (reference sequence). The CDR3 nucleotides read TGTGCCAGCAGCTTCAGCCAGGGGCGCTACGAGCAGTACTTC. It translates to CASSFSQGRYEQYF.

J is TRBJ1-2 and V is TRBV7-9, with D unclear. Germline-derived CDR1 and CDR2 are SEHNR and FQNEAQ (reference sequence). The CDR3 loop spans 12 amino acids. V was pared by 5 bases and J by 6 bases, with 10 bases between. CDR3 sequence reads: CASSARIDGYTF. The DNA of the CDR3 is TGTGCCAGCAGCGCTAGAATTGATGGCTACACCTTC.

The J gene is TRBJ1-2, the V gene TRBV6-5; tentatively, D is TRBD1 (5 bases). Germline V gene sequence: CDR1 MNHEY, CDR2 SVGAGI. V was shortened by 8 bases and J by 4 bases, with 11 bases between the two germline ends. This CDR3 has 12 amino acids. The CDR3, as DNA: TGTGCCAGCTGGACGGGGGTCTATGGCTACACCTTC. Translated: CASWTGVYGYTF.

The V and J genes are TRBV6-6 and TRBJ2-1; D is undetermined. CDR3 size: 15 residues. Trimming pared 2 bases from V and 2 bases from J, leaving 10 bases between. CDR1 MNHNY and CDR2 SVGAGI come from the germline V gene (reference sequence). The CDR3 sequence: CASSYRQAAYNEQFF. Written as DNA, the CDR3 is TGTGCCAGCAGTTACCGGCAGGCCGCCTACAATGAGCAGTTCTTC.

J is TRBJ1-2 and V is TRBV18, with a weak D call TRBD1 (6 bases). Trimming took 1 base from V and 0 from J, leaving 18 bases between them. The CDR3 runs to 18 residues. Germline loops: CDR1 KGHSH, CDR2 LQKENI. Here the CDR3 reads CASSPLHRAGTTNYGYTF. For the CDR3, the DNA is TGTGCCAGCTCACCACTACACCGAGCCGGGACAACTAACTATGGCTACACCTTC. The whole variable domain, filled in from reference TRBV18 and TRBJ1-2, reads NAGVMQNPRHLVRRRGQEARLRCSPMKGHSHVYWYRQLPEEGLKFMVYLQKENIIDESGMPKERFSAEFPKEGPSILRIQQVVRGDSAAYFCASSPLHRAGTTNYGYTFGSGTRLTVV.

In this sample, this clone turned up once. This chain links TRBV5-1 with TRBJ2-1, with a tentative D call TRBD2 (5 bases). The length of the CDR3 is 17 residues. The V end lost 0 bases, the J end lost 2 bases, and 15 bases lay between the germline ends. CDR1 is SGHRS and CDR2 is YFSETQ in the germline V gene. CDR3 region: CASSLEPPTGAYNEQFF. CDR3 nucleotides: TGCGCCAGCAGCTTGGAACCACCCACCGGGGCCTACAATGAGCAGTTCTTC.

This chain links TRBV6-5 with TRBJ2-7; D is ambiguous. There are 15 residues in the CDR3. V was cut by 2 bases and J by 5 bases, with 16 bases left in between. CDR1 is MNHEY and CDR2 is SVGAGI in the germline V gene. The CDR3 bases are TGTGCCAGCAGTTACCAAGGCCCGGTGGGCGACGAGCAGTACTTC. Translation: CASSYQGPVGDEQYF.